This is a list of T cell receptor beta chains from one sample in a study of cytomegalovirus exposure and HLA in healthy donors. The table came from immunoSEQ multiplex PCR; TCRdb's copy has only in-frame clones and leaves some out. The data hold 100,000 to 150,000 clones, with around 78% observed a single time. Source material: PBMCs. The receptors here all came from a man aged 40-50 years in good health and CMV-seronegative. The CDR3 runs from the conserved cysteine through the conserved F or W. D genes are given only for firm matches. Clone size, where shown, is once, few, many, or a class for clones that have expanded.

d_gene | abundance | j_gene | v_gene | CDR3aa | CDR3nt
NA | NA | TRBJ2-2 | TRBV15 | CATSRDRGGGYGELFF | TGTGCCACCAGCAGAGATAGGGGGGGCGGTTACGGGGAGCTGTTTTTT
TRBD2 | NA | TRBJ2-5 | TRBV7-9 | CASTRGETQYF | TGTGCCAGCACGCGGGGGGAGACCCAGTACTTC
NA | NA | TRBJ1-4 | TRBV7-9 | CASSLARGGGEKLFF | TGTGCCAGCAGCTTAGCCCGGGGCGGGGGTGAAAAACTGTTTTTT
TRBD1 | NA | TRBJ2-1 | TRBV6-1 | CASSERPPYIRTGLNEQFF | TGTGCCAGCAGTGAACGTCCGCCCTACATCCGGACAGGGTTAAATGAGCAGTTCTTC
TRBD1 | once | TRBJ2-1 | TRBV5-6 | CASSIRGPLSYNEQFF | TGTGCCAGCAGCATTAGGGGGCCCCTCTCCTACAATGAGCAGTTCTTC
TRBD1 | NA | TRBJ2-3 | TRBV6-1 | CASSWDRADTQYF | TGTGCCAGCAGTTGGGACAGGGCAGATACGCAGTATTTT
TRBD1 | few | TRBJ1-1 | TRBV27 | CASSSRTGNTEAFF | TGTGCCAGCAGTTCTCGGACAGGGAACACTGAAGCTTTCTTT
TRBD1 | NA | TRBJ1-4 | TRBV28 | CASSTGTGGEKLFF | TGTGCCAGCAGCACCGGGACAGGGGGTGAAAAACTGTTTTTT
NA | NA | TRBJ2-7 | TRBV19 | CASSIGTPSYEQYF | TGTGCCAGTAGTATCGGGACACCCTCCTACGAGCAGTACTTC
NA | NA | TRBJ2-1 | TRBV28 | CASRQPGTIRNEQFF | TGTGCCAGCAGACAGCCGGGAACAATACGCAATGAGCAGTTCTTC
TRBD2 | once | TRBJ2-7 | TRBV27 | CASRGEGGEQYF | TGTGCCAGCAGGGGGGAGGGCGGCGAGCAGTACTTC
TRBD1 | NA | TRBJ2-6 | TRBV5-4 | CASSAAGTENSGANVLTF | TGCGCCAGCAGCGCAGCCGGGACAGAGAACTCTGGGGCCAACGTCCTGACTTTC
NA | few | TRBJ2-2 | TRBV29-1 | CSVGRNTGELFF | TGCAGCGTTGGGAGGAATACCGGGGAGCTGTTTTTT
NA | NA | TRBJ1-1 | TRBV10-1 | CASISPFRVFEDPTEAFF | TGCGCCAGCATCTCACCCTTTCGGGTTTTCGAGGATCCGACTGAAGCTTTCTTT
NA | few | TRBJ1-2 | TRBV19 | CASSGTPVRGYTF | TGTGCCAGCAGCGGGACCCCGGTTCGAGGCTACACCTTC
TRBD1 | NA | TRBJ2-1 | TRBV27 | CASSPRTGLNEQFF | TGTGCCAGCAGTCCCCGGACAGGTCTAAATGAGCAGTTCTTC
NA | NA | TRBJ2-7 | TRBV6-1 | CASSDHGSYEQYF | TGTGCCAGCAGTGATCACGGTTCCTACGAGCAGTACTTC
NA | NA | TRBJ1-1 | TRBV7-6 | CASSLGGDRNTEAFF | TGTGCCAGCAGCCTGGGGGGGGATCGAAACACTGAAGCTTTCTTT
NA | NA | TRBJ1-2 | TRBV6-5 | CASVSTGDGYTF | TGTGCCAGCGTCTCAACGGGGGATGGCTACACCTTC
NA | few | TRBJ1-2 | TRBV7-2 | CASSLAISQGNYGYTF | TGTGCCAGCAGCTTAGCGATTTCGCAGGGGAACTATGGCTACACCTTC
NA | NA | TRBJ1-2 | TRBV7-9 | CASSFHDLFGVGYTF | TGTGCCAGCAGTTTTCATGATCTCTTCGGAGTTGGCTACACCTTC
TRBD1 | few | TRBJ1-5 | TRBV10-1 | CASSVADRGRGSNQPQHF | TGCGCCAGCAGTGTAGCGGACAGGGGGCGCGGGAGCAATCAGCCCCAGCATTTT